The 23 T cell receptor beta chains below were found in one sample sequenced in a study of cytomegalovirus exposure and HLA in healthy donors. PCR employed 60 Vbeta and 13 Jbeta primers. The assay was immunoSEQ multiplex PCR, and TCRdb's table has in-frame clones only and misses some. In the table there are approximately 120,000 clones, approximately 73% of which are singletons. Sequencing was done on a sample of PBMCs. The receptors shown here come from a man in his 60s in good health and CMV-seropositive.

CDR3 coding DNA: TGTGCCAGCAGTAGGACAGGCGATCAGCCCCAGCATTTT. It encodes CASSRTGDQPQHF. J is TRBJ1-5 and V is TRBV6-4, with TRBD1 matching 7 bases. The junction had 3 bases not matched to a gene; V was cut back by 5 bases and J by 5 bases. The CDR3 consists of 13 residues. Germline CDR1 is MRHNA and CDR2 is SNTAGT.

This clone was seen once. The chain uses TRBV5-6 and TRBJ2-5; 8 bases line up with TRBD2. Germline V gives CDR1 SGHDT, CDR2 YYEEEE. Trimming cost V 0 bases and J 6 bases; bases outside gene matches: 7. The CDR3 totals 15 residues. CDR3 DNA sequence: TGTGCCAGCAGCTTGGAAACGGGGGGGCGGCAGACCCAGTACTTC. Translating gives CASSLETGGRQTQYF.

The DNA of the CDR3 is TGCGCCAGCAGCTGGACAGAAAGAATCGGGGAGCTGTTTTTT. Translation gives CASSWTERIGELFF. V gene TRBV5-1 combines with J gene TRBJ2-2; possible D gene TRBD1, 6 bases. Germline CDR1 SGHRS, CDR2 YFSETQ. CDR3 length: 14 amino acids. V dropped 3 bases and J dropped 7 bases, with 13 bases sitting between them.

The table lists this clone with a few counts. The V and J genes are TRBV7-6 and TRBJ2-1; possible D gene TRBD2, 5 bases. The CDR3 totals 16 residues. Trimming removed 0 bases at V and 4 bases at J, with 13 bases between. CDR1 is SGHVS and CDR2 is FNYEAQ in the germline V gene. The CDR3 protein is CASSLAPTTTYNEQFF. In DNA, the CDR3 is TGTGCCAGCAGCTTAGCGCCGACTACAACGTACAATGAGCAGTTCTTC.

The CDR3 region is CASSHRDSSTDTQYF. The CDR3 bases are TGCGCCAGCAGTCACCGGGACTCAAGCACAGATACGCAGTATTTT. This chain links TRBV5-1 with TRBJ2-3; a possible D gene is TRBD2 (6 bases). The CDR3 totals 15 residues. Per germline, CDR1 SGHRS and CDR2 YFSETQ. V lost 5 bases to trimming and J lost 0 bases, with 13 bases between them.

The chain carries TRBV27 and TRBJ2-7, with D unresolved. Germline assignment: CDR1 MNHEY and CDR2 SMNVEV (reference sequence). Trimming stripped 5 bases from V and 3 bases from J, with 11 bases between. The CDR3 is 13 residues long. The CDR3 region has the DNA TGTGCCAGCAGTCCCTCTAGGTACTACGAGCAGTACTTC. It is translated as CASSPSRYYEQYF.

The chain joins TRBV19 to TRBJ2-3; 8 bases are shared with TRBD2. Unmatched junction bases numbered 9, after V lost 3 bases and J lost 7 bases. CDR1 is LNHDA, CDR2 SQIVND, per germline (reference sequence). The CDR3 consists of 15 residues. The CDR3 nucleotides read TGTGCCAGTAGTATCGGTAGCGGGGCACTCAATACGCAGTATTTT. It is translated as CASSIGSGALNTQYF.

For the CDR3, the DNA is TGTGCCAGTAGTCTTGGGGGCAGTGCCCTTTATAGCAATCAGCCCCAGCATTTT. Translation gives CASSLGGSALYSNQPQHF. J is TRBJ1-5 and V is TRBV19; possibly TRBD1 for D (6 bases). CDR3 length: 18 amino acids. Between the trimmed V and J ends, which lost 5 bases and 0 bases, there was a span of 20 bases. From germline, CDR1 is LNHDA and CDR2 SQIVND (reference sequence).

The CDR3 nucleotides are TGTGCCATCAGTGACAGTAGAGGTGAAAAACTGTTTTTT. It codes for CAISDSRGEKLFF. V usage is TRBV10-3 and J usage is TRBJ1-4; D call uncertain. Per the germline V gene, CDR1 is ENHRY and CDR2 is SYGVKD. There are 13 residues in the CDR3. V gave up 3 bases and J gave up 7 bases, with 9 bases separating them.

The CDR3 DNA sequence: TGTGCCAGCAGTGACCTACCCGGGGAGTCCTATGGCTACACCTTC. This codes for CASSDLPGESYGYTF. This sequence joins TRBV6-4 and TRBJ1-2, with unresolved D. The CDR3 is made up of 15 amino acids. Trimming shortened V by 2 bases and J by 4 bases, and 14 bases separated the two germline ends. Germline V CDR1 and CDR2: MRHNA, SNTAGT.

The CDR3 bases are TGTGCCAGCAGTGAATCCGGGGGGTACTATGGCTACACCTTC. Its translation: CASSESGGYYGYTF. V is TRBV6-1 and J is TRBJ1-2; D is perhaps TRBD1 (5 bases). CDR3 length: 14 amino acids. Trimming took off 2 bases at V and 3 bases at J, with 10 bases between the two ends. Germline CDR1 is MNHNS and CDR2 is SASEGT.

This rearrangement joins TRBV2 to TRBJ1-1; D not resolved. V lost 8 bases and J lost 5, with 9 bases in between. Germline V CDR1 and CDR2: SNHLY, FYNNEI. The CDR3 contains 11 residues. This CDR3 reads CASVRGTEAFF. The CDR3 bases are TGTGCCAGCGTCCGGGGAACTGAAGCTTTCTTT.

The CDR3 loop is CASRPGSNNEQFF. For the CDR3, the DNA is TGTGCCAGCAGACCAGGGTCGAACAATGAGCAGTTCTTC. V usage is TRBV6-5 and J usage is TRBJ2-1; D possibly corresponds to TRBD1 (5 bases). V gave up 6 bases and J gave up 5 bases, with 11 bases separating them. CDR3 length: 13 residues. Germline V gene sequence: CDR1 MNHEY, CDR2 SVGAGI.

The J gene is TRBJ1-1, the V gene TRBV28; a possible D gene is TRBD1 (5 bases). Germline values: CDR1 MDHEN, CDR2 SYDVKM. The CDR3 spans 13 residues. Trimming pared 6 bases from V and 8 bases from J, leaving 16 bases between. In DNA, the CDR3 is TGTGCCAGCAGGGGTGGGGGGGATATAGAAGCTTTCTTT. Protein sequence: CASRGGGDIEAFF.

The chain recombines TRBV5-4 with TRBJ1-4; D call uncertain. This CDR3 is built from 17 residues. Germline-derived CDR1 and CDR2 are SGHNT and YYREEE (reference sequence). Trimming left V 5 bases short and J 0 bases short, with 17 bases between. CDR3 amino acids: CASSQPLEDATNEKLFF. CDR3 sequence (DNA): TGTGCCAGCAGTCAACCCCTGGAGGACGCAACTAATGAAAAACTGTTTTTT.

The V and J genes are TRBV6-5 and TRBJ1-2; tentative D call: TRBD1 (6 bases). From germline, CDR1 is MNHEY and CDR2 SVGAGI. This CDR3 region has 14 residues. Trimming removed 2 bases at V and 7 bases at J, with 14 bases between. This CDR3 reads CASSYQGPASGYTF. The CDR3 DNA sequence: TGTGCCAGCAGTTACCAGGGGCCCGCGTCTGGCTACACCTTC.

This clone has more than one count but fewer than ten. The genes are TRBV5-1 and TRBJ2-3, with 9 nucleotides matching TRBD2. In germline, CDR1 is SGHRS, CDR2 YFSETQ. The CDR3 contains 15 residues. V lost 4 bases to trimming and J lost 3 bases; unmatched junction nucleotides: 6. The CDR3 sequence is CASSADSGGTDTQYF. The CDR3 nucleotides read TGCGCCAGCAGCGCGGACAGCGGGGGGACAGATACGCAGTATTTT.

In its sample, this clone was seen a few times. CDR3 in DNA: TGTGCCAGCAGCCAACTGGGAGGGGTGGAAGATGAGCAGTTCTTC. It codes for CASSQLGGVEDEQFF. The chain combines TRBV14 with TRBJ2-1, with 7 bases matching TRBD2. Germline CDR1 SGHDN, CDR2 FVKESK. The V segment lost 2 bases and the J segment 8 bases; nucleotides outside the gene matches: 9. There are 15 residues in the CDR3.

This clone was seen a few times. The same CDR3 is also encoded by other DNA sequences in this sample. The chain carries TRBV7-9 and TRBJ1-1; D perhaps matches TRBD1 (6 bases). Germline V lookup: CDR1 SEHNR, CDR2 FQNEAQ (reference sequence). CDR3 length equals 14 residues. V was clipped by 5 bases and J by 1 base, with 11 bases between them. The CDR3 nucleotides are TGTGCCAGCAGCCCCCAAGGGGGGAACACTGAAGCTTTCTTT. This gives the protein CASSPQGGNTEAFF.

This rearrangement joins TRBV6-8 to TRBJ2-2; D is undetermined. Trimming removed 2 bases at V and 1 base at J, with 8 bases between. This CDR3 has 15 residues. The germline V gene encodes CDR1 MNHGY and CDR2 SAAAGT. This CDR3 reads CASSYPAGNTGELFF. In DNA form, the CDR3 reads TGTGCCAGCAGTTACCCCGCCGGGAACACCGGGGAGCTGTTTTTT.

This chain connects TRBV7-8 to TRBJ2-7; 9 nucleotides line up with TRBD1. The junction had 8 bases not matched to a gene; V was cut back by 5 bases and J by 6 bases. The CDR3 contains 14 residues. Germline assignment: CDR1 SGHVS and CDR2 FQNEAQ. The CDR3 protein is CASSPLGQGGEQYF. As DNA, the CDR3 is TGTGCCAGCAGCCCACTGGGACAGGGTGGCGAGCAGTACTTC.

V gene TRBV6-1 combines with J gene TRBJ2-5; 9 bases map to TRBD1. The CDR3 has 15 residues. V gave up 1 base and J gave up 5 bases; unmatched junction bases: 5. Germline loops: CDR1 MNHNS, CDR2 SASEGT. In nucleotides, the CDR3 is TGTGCCAGCAGTGAAGAGGGACAGGGTTCGGAGACCCAGTACTTC. It yields the protein CASSEEGQGSETQYF.

The CDR3 region has the DNA TGCGCCAGCAGCCAAGGAAACAGGGGCAGGAATGAGCAGTTCTTC. It specifies CASSQGNRGRNEQFF. The rearrangement joins TRBV4-1 to TRBJ2-1; 7 bases are shared with TRBD1. Germline-derived CDR1 and CDR2 are MGHRA and YSYEKL. The CDR3 consists of 15 residues. Trimming cost V 1 base and J 7 bases; bases outside gene matches: 7.